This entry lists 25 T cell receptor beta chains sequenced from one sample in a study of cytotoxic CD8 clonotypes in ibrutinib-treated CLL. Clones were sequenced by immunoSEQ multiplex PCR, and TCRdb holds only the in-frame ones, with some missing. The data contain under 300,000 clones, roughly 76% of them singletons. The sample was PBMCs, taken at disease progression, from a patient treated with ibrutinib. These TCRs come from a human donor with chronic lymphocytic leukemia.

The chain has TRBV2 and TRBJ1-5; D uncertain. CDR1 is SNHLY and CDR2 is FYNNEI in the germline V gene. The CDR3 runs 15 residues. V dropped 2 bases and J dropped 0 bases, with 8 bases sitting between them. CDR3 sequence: CASSELDGSNQPQHF. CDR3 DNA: TGTGCCAGCAGTGAACTGGACGGTAGCAATCAGCCCCAGCATTTT. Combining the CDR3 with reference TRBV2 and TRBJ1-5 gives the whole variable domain EPEVTQTPSHQVTQMGQEVILRCVPISNHLYFYWYRQILGQKVEFLVSFYNNEISEKSEIFDDQFSVERPDGSNFTLKIRSTKLEDSAMYFCASSELDGSNQPQHFGDGTRLSIL.

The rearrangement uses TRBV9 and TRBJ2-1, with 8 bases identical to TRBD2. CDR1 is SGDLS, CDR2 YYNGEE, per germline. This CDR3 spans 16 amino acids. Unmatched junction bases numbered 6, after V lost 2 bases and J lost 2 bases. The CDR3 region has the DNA TGTGCCAGCAGCGTGGCAGCGGGAGTCGCCTACAATGAGCAGTTCTTC. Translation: CASSVAAGVAYNEQFF.

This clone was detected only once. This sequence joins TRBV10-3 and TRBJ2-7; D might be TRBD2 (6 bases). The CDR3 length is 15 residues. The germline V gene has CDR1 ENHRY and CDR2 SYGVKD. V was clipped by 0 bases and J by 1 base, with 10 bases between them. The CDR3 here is CAISESRGPSYEQYF. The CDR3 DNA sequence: TGTGCCATCAGTGAGTCGCGGGGCCCGTCCTACGAGCAGTACTTC.

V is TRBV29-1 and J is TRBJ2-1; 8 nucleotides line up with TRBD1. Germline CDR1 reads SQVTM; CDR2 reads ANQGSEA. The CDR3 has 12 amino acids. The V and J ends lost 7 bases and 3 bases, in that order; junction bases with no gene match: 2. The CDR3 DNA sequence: TGCAGCGGAGACAGGGGCTACAATGAGCAGTTCTTC. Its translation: CSGDRGYNEQFF.

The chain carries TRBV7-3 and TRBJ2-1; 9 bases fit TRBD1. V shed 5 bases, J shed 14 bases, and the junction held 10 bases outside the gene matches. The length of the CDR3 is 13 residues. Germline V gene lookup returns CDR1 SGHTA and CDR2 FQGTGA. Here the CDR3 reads CASSNTGTGLKFF. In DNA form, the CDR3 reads TGTGCCAGCAGCAATACCGGGACAGGGTTGAAGTTCTTC.

The CDR3 loop reads CAIRHIVSPEQYF. The DNA for the CDR3 is TGTGCCATCAGACATATCGTTTCTCCCGAGCAGTACTTC. The rearrangement uses TRBV10-3 and TRBJ2-7; no clear D. The germline V and J ends were trimmed by 6 bases and 6 bases, with 15 bases remaining between them. Per germline, CDR1 ENHRY and CDR2 SYGVKD. The CDR3 totals 13 residues.

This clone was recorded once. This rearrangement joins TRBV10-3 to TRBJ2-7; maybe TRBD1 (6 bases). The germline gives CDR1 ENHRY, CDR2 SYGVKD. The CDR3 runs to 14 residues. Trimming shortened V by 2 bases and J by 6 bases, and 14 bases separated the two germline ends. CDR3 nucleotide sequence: TGTGCCATCAGTGAGCACCGCCAAGGGGGCGAGCAGTACTTC. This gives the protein CAISEHRQGGEQYF.

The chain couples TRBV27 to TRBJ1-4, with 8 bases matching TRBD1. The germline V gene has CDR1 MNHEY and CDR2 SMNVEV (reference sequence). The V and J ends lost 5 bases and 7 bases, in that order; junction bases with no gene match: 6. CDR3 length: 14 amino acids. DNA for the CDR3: TGTGCCAGCAGTCTGACAGGGGAGGGTGAAAAACTGTTTTTT. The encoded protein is CASSLTGEGEKLFF.

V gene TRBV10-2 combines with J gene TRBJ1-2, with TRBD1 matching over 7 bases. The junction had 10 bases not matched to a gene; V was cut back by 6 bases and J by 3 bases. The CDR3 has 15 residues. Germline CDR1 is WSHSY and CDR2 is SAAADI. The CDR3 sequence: CASRGNRQGHYGYTF. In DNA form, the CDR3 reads TGCGCCAGCAGGGGTAACAGACAGGGCCACTATGGCTACACCTTC.

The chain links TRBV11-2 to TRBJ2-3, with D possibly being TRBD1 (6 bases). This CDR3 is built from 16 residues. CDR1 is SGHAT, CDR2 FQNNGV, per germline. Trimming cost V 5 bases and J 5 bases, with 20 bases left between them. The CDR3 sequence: CASSDEGQPRLDTQYF. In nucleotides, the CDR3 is TGTGCCAGCAGCGACGAGGGACAACCCCGTCTAGATACGCAGTATTTT.

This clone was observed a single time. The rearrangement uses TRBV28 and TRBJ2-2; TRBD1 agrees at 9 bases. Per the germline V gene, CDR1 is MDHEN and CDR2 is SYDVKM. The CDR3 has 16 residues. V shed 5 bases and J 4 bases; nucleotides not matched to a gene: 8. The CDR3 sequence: CASSLQGAIFTGELFF. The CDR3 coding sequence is TGTGCCAGCAGTCTACAGGGGGCTATCTTCACCGGGGAGCTGTTTTTT.

CDR3 region: CASSEMGQGFYGYTF. CDR3 DNA: TGTGCCAGCAGTGAAATGGGACAGGGCTTCTATGGCTACACCTTC. The chain couples TRBV6-1 to TRBJ1-2; TRBD1 aligns across 9 bases. Germline values: CDR1 MNHNS, CDR2 SASEGT. The CDR3 runs 15 residues. V was clipped by 2 bases and J by 4 bases; unmatched bases: 5.

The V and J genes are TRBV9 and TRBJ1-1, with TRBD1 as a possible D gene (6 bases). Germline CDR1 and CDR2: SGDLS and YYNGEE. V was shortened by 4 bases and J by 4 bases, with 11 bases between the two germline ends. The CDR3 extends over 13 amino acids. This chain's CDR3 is CASSHRAGTEAFF. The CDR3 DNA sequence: TGTGCCAGCAGCCACAGGGCTGGCACTGAAGCTTTCTTT.

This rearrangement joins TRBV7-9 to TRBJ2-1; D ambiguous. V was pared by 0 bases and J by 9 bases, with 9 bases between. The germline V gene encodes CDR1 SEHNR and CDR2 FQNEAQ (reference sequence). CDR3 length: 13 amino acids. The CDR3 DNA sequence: TGTGCCAGCAGCTTAGCATCGCCGGGTGAGCAGTTCTTC. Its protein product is CASSLASPGEQFF.

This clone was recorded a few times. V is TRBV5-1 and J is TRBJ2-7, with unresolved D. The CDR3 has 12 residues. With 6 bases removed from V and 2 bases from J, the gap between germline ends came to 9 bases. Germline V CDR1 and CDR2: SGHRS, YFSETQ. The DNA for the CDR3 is TGCGCCAGCAAGGGTGCTGCCTACGAGCAGTACTTC. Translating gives CASKGAAYEQYF.

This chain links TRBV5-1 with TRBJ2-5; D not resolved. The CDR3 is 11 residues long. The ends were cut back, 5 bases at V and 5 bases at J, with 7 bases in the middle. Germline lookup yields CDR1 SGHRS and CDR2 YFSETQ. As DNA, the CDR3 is TGCGCCAGCAGTGAGGCTGAGACCCAGTACTTC. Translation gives CASSEAETQYF.

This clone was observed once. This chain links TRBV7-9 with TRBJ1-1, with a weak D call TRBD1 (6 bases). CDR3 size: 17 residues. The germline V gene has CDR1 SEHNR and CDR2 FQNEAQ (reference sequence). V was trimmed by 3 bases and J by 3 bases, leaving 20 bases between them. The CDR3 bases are TGTGCCAGCAGCTTTTCCCCCAGCGGGGGCAGGGACACTGAAGCTTTCTTT. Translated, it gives CASSFSPSGGRDTEAFF.

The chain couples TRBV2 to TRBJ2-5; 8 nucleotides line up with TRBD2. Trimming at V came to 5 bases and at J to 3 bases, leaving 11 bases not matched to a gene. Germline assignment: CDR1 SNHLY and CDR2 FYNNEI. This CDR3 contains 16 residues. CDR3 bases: TGTGCCAGCAGTCCGGGACCGGGGGGGCTGGAAGAGACCCAGTACTTC. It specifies CASSPGPGGLEETQYF.

Written as DNA, the CDR3 is TGTGCCAGCAGCCCAGGGACAGATACGCAGTATTTT. This gives the protein CASSPGTDTQYF. The rearrangement joins TRBV5-8 to TRBJ2-3; D is perhaps TRBD1 (5 bases). The CDR3 runs to 12 residues. Per the germline V gene, CDR1 is SGHTS and CDR2 is YDEGEE. Trimming stripped 4 bases from V and 3 bases from J, with 6 bases between.

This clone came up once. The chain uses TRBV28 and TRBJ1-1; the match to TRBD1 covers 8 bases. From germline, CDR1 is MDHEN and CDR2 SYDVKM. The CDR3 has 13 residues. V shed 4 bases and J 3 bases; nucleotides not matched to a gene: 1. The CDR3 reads CASSWGQDTEAFF. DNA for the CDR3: TGTGCCAGCAGTTGGGGACAGGACACTGAAGCTTTCTTT.

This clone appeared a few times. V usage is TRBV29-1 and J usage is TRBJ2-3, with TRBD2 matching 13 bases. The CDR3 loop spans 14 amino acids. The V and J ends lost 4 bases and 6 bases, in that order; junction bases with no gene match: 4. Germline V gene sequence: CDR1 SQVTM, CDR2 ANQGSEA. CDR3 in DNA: TGCAGCGTTGCCGGGACTAGCGGGGTTGATACGCAGTATTTT. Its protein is CSVAGTSGVDTQYF.

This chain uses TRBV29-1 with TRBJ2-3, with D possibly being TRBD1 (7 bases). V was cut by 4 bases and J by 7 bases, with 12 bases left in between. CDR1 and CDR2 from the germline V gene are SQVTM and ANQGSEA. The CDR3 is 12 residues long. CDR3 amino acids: CSVGQGGNTQYF. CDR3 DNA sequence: TGCAGCGTTGGACAGGGAGGCAATACGCAGTATTTT.

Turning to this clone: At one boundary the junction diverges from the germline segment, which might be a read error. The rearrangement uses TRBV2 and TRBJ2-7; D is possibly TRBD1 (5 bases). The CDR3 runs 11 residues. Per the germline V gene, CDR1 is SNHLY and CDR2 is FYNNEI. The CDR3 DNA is TGTGCCAGCAGTCAGGGAATCGCGCGATCCTTC. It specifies CASSQGIARSF.

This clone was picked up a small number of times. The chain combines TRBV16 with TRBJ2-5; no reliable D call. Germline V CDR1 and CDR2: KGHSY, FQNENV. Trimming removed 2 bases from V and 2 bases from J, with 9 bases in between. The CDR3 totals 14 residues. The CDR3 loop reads CASSQLARQETQYF. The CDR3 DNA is TGTGCCAGCAGCCAACTCGCACGACAAGAGACCCAGTACTTC.

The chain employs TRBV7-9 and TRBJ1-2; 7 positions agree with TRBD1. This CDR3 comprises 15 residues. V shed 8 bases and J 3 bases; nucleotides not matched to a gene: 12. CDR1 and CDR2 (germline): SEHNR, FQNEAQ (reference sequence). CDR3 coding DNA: TGTGCCAGCGGGCCCATACAGGGGATCGACTATGGCTACACCTTC. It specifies CASGPIQGIDYGYTF.